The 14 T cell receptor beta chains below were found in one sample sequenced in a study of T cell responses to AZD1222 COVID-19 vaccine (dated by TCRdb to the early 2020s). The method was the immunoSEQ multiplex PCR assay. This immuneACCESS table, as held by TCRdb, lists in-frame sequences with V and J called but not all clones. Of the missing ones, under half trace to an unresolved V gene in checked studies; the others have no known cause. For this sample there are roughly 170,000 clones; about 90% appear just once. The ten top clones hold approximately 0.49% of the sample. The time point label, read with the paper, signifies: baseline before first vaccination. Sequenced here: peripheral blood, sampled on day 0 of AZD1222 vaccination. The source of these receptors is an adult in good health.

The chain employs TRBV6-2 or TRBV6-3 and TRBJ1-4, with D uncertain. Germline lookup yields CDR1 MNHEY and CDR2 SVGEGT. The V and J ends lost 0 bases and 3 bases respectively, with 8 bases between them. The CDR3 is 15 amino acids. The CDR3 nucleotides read TGTGCCAGCAGTTACTCGGCGAGGGCTAATGAAAAACTGTTTTTT. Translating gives CASSYSARANEKLFF.

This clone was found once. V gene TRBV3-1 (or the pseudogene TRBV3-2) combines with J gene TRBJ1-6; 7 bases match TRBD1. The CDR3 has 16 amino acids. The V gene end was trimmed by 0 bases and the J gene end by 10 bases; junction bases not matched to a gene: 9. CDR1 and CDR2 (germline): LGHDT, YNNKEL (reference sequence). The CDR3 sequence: CASSQEGGGAGSPLHF. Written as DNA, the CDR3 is TGTGCCAGCAGCCAAGAGGGAGGGGGCGCCGGGTCACCCCTCCACTTT.

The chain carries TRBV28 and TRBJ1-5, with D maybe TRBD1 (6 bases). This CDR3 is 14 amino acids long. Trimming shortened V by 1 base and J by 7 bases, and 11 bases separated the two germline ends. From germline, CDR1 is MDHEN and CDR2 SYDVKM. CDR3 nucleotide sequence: TGTGCCAGCAGTTTATTAGGGGGAAACCAGCCCCAGCATTTT. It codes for CASSLLGGNQPQHF.

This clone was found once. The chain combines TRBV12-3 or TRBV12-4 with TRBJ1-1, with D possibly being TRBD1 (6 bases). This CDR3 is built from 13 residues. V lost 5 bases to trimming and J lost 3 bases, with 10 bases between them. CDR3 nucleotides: TGTGCCAGCAGTACACACAGGGACACTGAAGCTTTCTTT. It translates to CASSTHRDTEAFF.

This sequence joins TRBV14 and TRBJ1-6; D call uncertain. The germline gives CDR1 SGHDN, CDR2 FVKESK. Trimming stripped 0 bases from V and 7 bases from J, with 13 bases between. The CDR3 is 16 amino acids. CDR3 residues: CASSQERPGRNSPLHF. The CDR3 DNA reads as TGTGCCAGCAGCCAAGAAAGGCCCGGGAGGAATTCACCCCTCCACTTT.

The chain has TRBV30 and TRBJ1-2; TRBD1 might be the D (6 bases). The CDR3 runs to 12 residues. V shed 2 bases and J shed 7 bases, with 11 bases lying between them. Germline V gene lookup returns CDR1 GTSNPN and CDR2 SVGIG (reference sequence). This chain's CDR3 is CAWSTQGPGYTF. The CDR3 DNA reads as TGTGCCTGGAGTACACAGGGACCTGGCTACACCTTC.

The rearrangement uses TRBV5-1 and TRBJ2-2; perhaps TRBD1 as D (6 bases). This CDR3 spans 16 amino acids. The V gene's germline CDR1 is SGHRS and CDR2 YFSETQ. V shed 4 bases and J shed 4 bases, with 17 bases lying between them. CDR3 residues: CASSPGTNSRTGELFF. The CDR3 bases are TGCGCCAGCAGCCCTGGGACAAATTCCCGCACCGGGGAGCTGTTTTTT.

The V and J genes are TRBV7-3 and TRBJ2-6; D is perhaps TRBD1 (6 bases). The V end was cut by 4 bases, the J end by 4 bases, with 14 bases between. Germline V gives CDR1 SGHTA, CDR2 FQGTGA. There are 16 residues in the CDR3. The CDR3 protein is CASSSSQGRGANVLTF. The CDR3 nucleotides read TGTGCCAGCAGCTCATCACAGGGTCGAGGGGCCAACGTCCTGACTTTC.

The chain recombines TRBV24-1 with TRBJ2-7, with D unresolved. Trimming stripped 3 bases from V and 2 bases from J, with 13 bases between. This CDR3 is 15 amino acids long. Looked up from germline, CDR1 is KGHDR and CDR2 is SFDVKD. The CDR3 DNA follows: TGTGCCACCAGTGATGGGGTTGGTATAACCTACGAGCAGTACTTC. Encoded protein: CATSDGVGITYEQYF.

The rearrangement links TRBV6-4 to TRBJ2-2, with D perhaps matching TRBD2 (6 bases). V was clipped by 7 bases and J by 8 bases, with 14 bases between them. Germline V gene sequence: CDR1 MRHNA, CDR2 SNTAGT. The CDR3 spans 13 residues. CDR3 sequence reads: CASIPWGRGELFF. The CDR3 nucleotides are TGTGCCAGCATCCCCTGGGGGAGGGGGGAGCTGTTTTTT.

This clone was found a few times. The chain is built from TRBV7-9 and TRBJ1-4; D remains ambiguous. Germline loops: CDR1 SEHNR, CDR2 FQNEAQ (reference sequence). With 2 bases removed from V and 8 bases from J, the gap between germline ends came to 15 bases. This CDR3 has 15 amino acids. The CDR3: CASSLPDGGVEKLFF. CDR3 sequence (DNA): TGTGCCAGCAGCTTACCCGACGGCGGGGTAGAAAAACTGTTTTTT.

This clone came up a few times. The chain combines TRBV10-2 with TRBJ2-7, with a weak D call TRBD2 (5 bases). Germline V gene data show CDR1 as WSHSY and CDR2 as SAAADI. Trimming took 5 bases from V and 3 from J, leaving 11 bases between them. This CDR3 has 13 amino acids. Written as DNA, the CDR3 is TGCGCCAGCAGTCCTCAACTAGGCTACGAGCAGTACTTC. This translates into CASSPQLGYEQYF.

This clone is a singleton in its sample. The DNA for the CDR3 is TGTGCCAGCGAGGGCGGGACAGGGCAGACTGAAGCTTTCTTT. This encodes CASEGGTGQTEAFF. The chain joins TRBV28 to TRBJ1-1; 9 nucleotides line up with TRBD1. Looked up from germline, CDR1 is MDHEN and CDR2 is SYDVKM. This CDR3 region has 14 residues. The V and J ends lost 8 bases and 5 bases, in that order; junction bases with no gene match: 9.

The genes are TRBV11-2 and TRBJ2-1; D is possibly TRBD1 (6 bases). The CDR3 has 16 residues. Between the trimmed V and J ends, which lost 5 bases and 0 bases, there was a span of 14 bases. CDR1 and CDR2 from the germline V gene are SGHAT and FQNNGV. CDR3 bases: TGTGCCAGCAGCCCGGGACACCCCGGCTCCTACAATGAGCAGTTCTTC. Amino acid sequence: CASSPGHPGSYNEQFF.